This T cell receptor (beta chain) was identified during a study of tumor and adjacent non-tumor tissue in lung cancer. Germline lookup yields CDR1 SEHNR and CDR2 FQNEAQ (reference sequence). Trimming at V came to 3 bases and at J to 12 bases, leaving 10 bases not matched to a gene. The CDR3 contains 13 residues. A modified ARM-PCR protocol with three rounds of nested PCR amplified TCRbeta. MiXCR, run by TCRdb on the multiplex PCR reads, gives a single entry per CDR3 protein. Counted here are 98,000 or so distinct CDR3 sequences, 75% to 85% occurring once; the ten biggest clones make up approximately 28%. No cell sorting was done before RNA was extracted from the tissue. This non-tumor lung sample came from over 3 cm beyond the tumor edge. The study's findings and limits: Patients with more diverse tumor TCRs had worse survival.

As to this clonotype: Its antigen remains unidentified. Possible read error: a much larger clone is one base away.

The receptor comes from a man aged 60-69 years with small cell lung cancer. This chain joins TRBV7-9 and TRBJ1-1; TRBD1 matches 7 bases. What was sequenced was distant non-tumor lung tissue. The CDR3 DNA follows: TGTGCCAGCAGCTTGACGACCGGGACAGAATCTTTCTTT. Its translation: CASSLTTGTESFF.